Included here is one TCR beta chain sequence, with context. Its antigen is not known. This sample stems from a study of OX40 agonist ivuxolimab in advanced cancers. Overall study: About 40% of patients had received prior checkpoint inhibitor therapy. Findings and limits, study-wide: Nonresponders included some who also had low normalized T-cell clonal expansion. Clonal expansion in partial responders at 0.1-3.0 mg/kg ranked among the lowest. With doses of 0.1 to 3.0 mg/kg, CD4+ and CD8+ blood T cells had undergone clonal expansion by week 6.

Profiled with immunoSEQ multiplex PCR; TCRdb holds only in-frame clones, not every one. The sample carries over 150,000 clones, approximately 94% recorded once. This TCR was sampled from an adult with an advanced solid tumor such as melanoma, head and neck, liver or kidney cancer. Sequencing was performed on CD4+ or CD8+ T cells sorted from blood, taken in a trial of the OX40 agonist ivuxolimab.

CDR3 sequence: CASSLLGRTDTQYF. The CDR3 DNA reads TGTGCCAGTAGCTTGTTGGGACGCACAGATACGCAGTATTTT. The rearrangement links TRBV19 to TRBJ2-3; the D call may be TRBD1 or TRBD2 (5 bases each). The CDR3 is 14 amino acids. Germline V gives CDR1 LNHDA, CDR2 SQIVND (reference sequence). Trimming stripped 6 bases from V and 1 base from J, with 11 bases between.